This T cell receptor beta chain was identified in a study of T cell responses to AZD1222 COVID-19 vaccine. With regard to this clone: The antigen is unknown. Different DNA sequences within this sample yield the same CDR3.

This table comes from immunoSEQ multiplex PCR, and its TCRdb copy is limited to in-frame clones, with some not included. Of about 75,000 clones listed, around 89% are singletons. Study-wide results and limits: Spike-specific TCR breadth and depth rose after two AZD1222 doses.

Between the trimmed V and J ends, which lost 1 base and 6 bases, there was a span of 13 bases. CDR1 and CDR2 from the germline V gene are KGHDR and SFDVKD. This CDR3 spans 15 amino acids. The specimen comprised peripheral blood, sampled 28 days after the second dose of the MenACWY control vaccine. This sequence originates from an adult who received the MenACWY meningococcal vaccine as a control. The rearrangement joins TRBV24-1 to TRBJ2-3, with D unclear. DNA for the CDR3: TGTGCCACCAGTGATTTCGGCAGTGGCAAGGATACGCAGTATTTT. As protein: CATSDFGSGKDTQYF.